The T cell receptor (beta chain) under discussion was sequenced for a study of T cells in Graves' hyperthyroidism and ophthalmopathy (dated by TCRdb to between 2019 and 2020). With respect to the entire study: Peripheral blood samples were taken at initial diagnosis, before any treatment was given. To identify TCR V-J signatures that set the groups apart, the researchers used a discovery cohort of about a hundred patients, made up of 43 with Graves' ophthalmopathy and 57 with stable Graves' hyperthyroidism. The 90 to 100 discovery patients were randomly divided into training and test sets at a 7:3 ratio. Once sampling was done, hyperthyroidism patients were given methimazole at a starting dose of 30 mg daily, whereas ophthalmopathy patients were given high-dose intravenous methylprednisolone. The paper reports TCR Vbeta CDR3 sequencing of approximately 130 peripheral blood samples: 43 ophthalmopathy, fewer than 80 hyperthyroidism and 17 progressor patients. In about 6 Graves' hyperthyroidism patients, the study also compared T-cell repertoires from thyroid tissue with T-cell repertoires from blood. Prospective prediction of ophthalmopathy was tested in an independent validation cohort consisting of some 20 hyperthyroidism patients and approximately 16 patients who later progressed to ophthalmopathy.

The TCR beta CDR3 regions were amplified from the RNA transcripts. For the first round of RT-PCR on the TCR CDR3, the HTBI primer set was used together with the Qiagen OneStep RT-PCR kit. A second multiplex PCR round built the libraries, followed by size selection and purification. The libraries were sequenced on an Illumina HiSeq2000 using paired-end 100 bp reads. From the authors' description of their analysis: SOAPnuke was used to process the raw data, throwing out any read that contained adapters or uncalled bases, had a mean Phred below 15, or lacked an exact constant-primer or identifier match. COPE v1.2.5 was used to merge high-quality paired reads, and clonotypes were defined as unique nucleotide sequences. Clonotypes were aligned to IMGT TRBV, TRBD and TRBJ reference segments using MiTCR v1.1. The analysis was restricted to V-J combinations with a frequency above 0.0001, which together covered roughly 99% of the repertoires. The TCS score was defined as F50 (clonal expansion) divided by E x V (chaos), with BLOSUM62-based TCRdist calculated between CDR3 peptides within each V-J. Welch's t-statistics and random forest reduced 500 to 650 V-J features to 13, which were used in a naive Bayes classifier (R e1071). The raw public reads went through TCRdb reprocessing: fastp at Q25, MiXCR clone calling, in-frame beta chains kept. Each entry is one CDR3 protein sequence, shown with its most common DNA and genes. The V and J calls were not made by the authors but by TCRdb's processing. For this sample there are 250,000 to 300,000 distinct CDR3 sequences; roughly 15% appear just once. Approximately 12% of the sample goes to the ten largest clones.

At least ten counts were recorded for this clonotype. The antigen it binds to is not known. No base qualities exist here, and no much larger clone lies one base off it. The germline V gene sets CDR1 to SGHDT and CDR2 to YYEEEE. The CDR3 covers 16 residues, taking in both the cysteine and the phenylalanine. Of the read, only the CDR3 DNA is kept; its 48 bases are in frame from base 1. Compared with germline, V lacks 0 bases and J lacks 2 bases; bases without a gene match: 5. The paper as a whole reports these results and caveats: Sample size was not statistically predetermined, and investigators were not blinded to group allocation. Most expanded thyroid clonotypes (frequency above 0.001) were also found in blood, which suggests that blood repertoires may mirror thyroid immune responses. A 13 V-J signature model separated ophthalmopathy from stable hyperthyroidism, with just over 85% sensitivity and 81.08% specificity in cross-validation and 80%/75% in testing. During validation, the model predicted progression to ophthalmopathy a median of approximately 6 months ahead of onset, with almost 71% sensitivity and about 72% specificity.

Hyperthyroidism patients were newly diagnosed, with disease duration under 2 months, and aged 18 to 65 years. Patients with uncontrolled infections, other autoimmune diseases, pregnancy or lactation were excluded. Diagnoses relied on clinical symptoms, serum thyroxine and TRAb, thyroid ultrasound and orbital computed tomography. Blood from progressor patients was drawn when they were first diagnosed with hyperthyroidism, before any ophthalmopathy symptoms appeared. PBMCs were separated from over 9 ml of fresh peripheral blood using Ficoll-Paque density gradient centrifugation. Progressor patients were defined as those initially diagnosed with Graves' hyperthyroidism in whom ophthalmopathy developed during follow-up. Trizol reagent was used to extract total RNA, and RNA quality was then checked on an Agilent 2100 Bioanalyzer.

The chain employs TRBV5-6 and TRBJ2-1, with TRBD2 identical over 7 junction bases. The sequenced sample was blood. This TCR was sampled from a woman between 35 and 50 years old with Graves' hyperthyroidism that later progressed to Graves' ophthalmopathy. The CDR3 loop reads CASSLGTGLPYNEQFF. The DNA is as follows: TGTGCCAGCAGCTTGGGTACGGGACTACCCTACAATGAGCAGTTCTTC.